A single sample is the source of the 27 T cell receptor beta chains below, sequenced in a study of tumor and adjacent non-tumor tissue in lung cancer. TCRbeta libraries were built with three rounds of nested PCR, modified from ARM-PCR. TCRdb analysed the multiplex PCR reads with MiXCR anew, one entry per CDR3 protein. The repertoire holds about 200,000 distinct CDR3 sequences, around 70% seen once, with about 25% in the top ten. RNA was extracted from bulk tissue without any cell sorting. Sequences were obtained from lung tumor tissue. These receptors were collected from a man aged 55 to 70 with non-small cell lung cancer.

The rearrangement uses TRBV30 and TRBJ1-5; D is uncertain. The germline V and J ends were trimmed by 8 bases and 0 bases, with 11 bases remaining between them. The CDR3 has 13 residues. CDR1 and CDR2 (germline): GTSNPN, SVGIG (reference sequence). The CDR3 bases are TGTGCCCTTCGGGCAAGTAGCAATCAGCCCCAGCATTTT. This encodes CALRASSNQPQHF.

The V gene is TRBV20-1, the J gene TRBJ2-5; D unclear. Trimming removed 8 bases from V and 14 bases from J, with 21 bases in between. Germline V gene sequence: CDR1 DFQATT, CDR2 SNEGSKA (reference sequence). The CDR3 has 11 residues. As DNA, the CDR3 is TGCAGTACTATCGACCGCTACGATCATTACTTC. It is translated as CSTIDRYDHYF.

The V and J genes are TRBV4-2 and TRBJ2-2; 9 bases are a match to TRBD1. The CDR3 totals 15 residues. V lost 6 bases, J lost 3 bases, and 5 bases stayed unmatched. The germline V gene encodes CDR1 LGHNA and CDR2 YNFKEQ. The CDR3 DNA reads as TGTGCCAGCAGTCAATGGACAGGGGACACCGGGGAGCTGTTTTTT. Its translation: CASSQWTGDTGELFF.

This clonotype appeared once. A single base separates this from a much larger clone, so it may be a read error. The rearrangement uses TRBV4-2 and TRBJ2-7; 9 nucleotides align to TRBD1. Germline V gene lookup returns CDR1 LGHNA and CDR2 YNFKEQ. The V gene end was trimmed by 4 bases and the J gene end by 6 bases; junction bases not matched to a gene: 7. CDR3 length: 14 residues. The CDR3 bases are TGTGCCAGCAGCCTAGTGGACAGGGGAAGCGAGCAGTACTTC. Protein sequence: CASSLVDRGSEQYF.

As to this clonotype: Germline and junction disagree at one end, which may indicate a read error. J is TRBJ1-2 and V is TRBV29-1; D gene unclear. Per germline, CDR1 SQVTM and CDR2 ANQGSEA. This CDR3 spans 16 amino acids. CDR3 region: CSVDGFVLRVGYGYTF. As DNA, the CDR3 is TGCAGTGTTGACGGGTTTGTTTTGAGGGTAGGCTATGGCTACACCTTC.

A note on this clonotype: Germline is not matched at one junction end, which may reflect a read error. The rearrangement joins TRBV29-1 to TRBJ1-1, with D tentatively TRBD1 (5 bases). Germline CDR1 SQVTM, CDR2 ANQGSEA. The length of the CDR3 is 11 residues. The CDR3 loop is CRGREGSEASF. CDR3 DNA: TGCAGAGGCAGGGAGGGGTCTGAAGCTTCCTTT.

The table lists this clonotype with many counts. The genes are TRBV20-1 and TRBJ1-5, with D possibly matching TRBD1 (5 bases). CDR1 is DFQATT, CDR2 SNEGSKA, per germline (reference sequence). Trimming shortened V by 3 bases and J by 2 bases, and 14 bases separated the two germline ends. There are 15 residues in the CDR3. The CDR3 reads CSARVRGVGNQPQHF. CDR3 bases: TGCAGTGCTAGGGTCCGGGGCGTTGGCAATCAGCCCCAGCATTTT.

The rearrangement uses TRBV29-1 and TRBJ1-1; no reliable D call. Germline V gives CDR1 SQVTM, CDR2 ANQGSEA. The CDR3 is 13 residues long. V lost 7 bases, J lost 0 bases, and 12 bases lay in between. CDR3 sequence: CSALKQMNTEAFF. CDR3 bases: TGCAGCGCATTGAAGCAGATGAACACTGAAGCTTTCTTT.

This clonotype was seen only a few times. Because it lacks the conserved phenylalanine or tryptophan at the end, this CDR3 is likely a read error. The CDR3 nucleotides read TGTGCCAGCAGCTTGCTTATAGGGATCACAGATACGCAGTATTGT. Amino acid sequence: CASSLLIGITDTQYC. The chain employs TRBV11-1 and TRBJ2-3; no clear D gene. V lost 3 bases and J lost 2, with 12 bases in between. CDR1 SGHAT and CDR2 FQDESV come from the germline V gene (reference sequence). The CDR3 contains 15 residues.

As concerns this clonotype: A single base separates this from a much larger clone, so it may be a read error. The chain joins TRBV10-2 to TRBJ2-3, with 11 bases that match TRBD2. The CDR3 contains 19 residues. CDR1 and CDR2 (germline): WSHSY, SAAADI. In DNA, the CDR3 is TGCGCCAGCATTGAGTCCTCCCGCACACTAGCGGGGGGCACAGATACGCAGTATTTT. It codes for CASIESSRTLAGGTDTQYF.

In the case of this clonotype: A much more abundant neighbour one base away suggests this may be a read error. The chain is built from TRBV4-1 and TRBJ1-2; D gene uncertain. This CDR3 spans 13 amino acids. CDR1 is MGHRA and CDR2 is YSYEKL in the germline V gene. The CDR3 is CTSSQPRGYGYTF. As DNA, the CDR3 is TGCACCAGCAGCCAGCCTCGGGGCTATGGCTACACCTTC.

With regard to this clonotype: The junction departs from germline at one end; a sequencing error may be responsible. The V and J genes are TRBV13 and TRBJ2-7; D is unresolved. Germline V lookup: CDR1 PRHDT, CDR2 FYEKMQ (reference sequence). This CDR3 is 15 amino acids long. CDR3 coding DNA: TGTGCCAGCAGCTCCCCGGGCCCCGAACGCACCGAGAAGTACTTC. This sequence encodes CASSSPGPERTEKYF.

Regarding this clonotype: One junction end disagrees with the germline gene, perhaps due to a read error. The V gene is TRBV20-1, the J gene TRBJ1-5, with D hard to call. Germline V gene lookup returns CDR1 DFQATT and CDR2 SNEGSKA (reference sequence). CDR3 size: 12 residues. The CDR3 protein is CSVRRRDQPQHF. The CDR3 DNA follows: TGCAGTGTTAGACGTAGGGATCAGCCCCAGCATTTT.

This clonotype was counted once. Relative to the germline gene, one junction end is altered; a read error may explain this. The CDR3 here is CVSSNSGIRSYEQYF. As DNA, the CDR3 is TGTGTCAGCAGCAACTCCGGAATCCGCTCCTACGAGCAGTACTTC. This chain joins TRBV5-5 and TRBJ2-7; D gene uncertain. Germline-derived CDR1 and CDR2 are SGHKS and YYEKEE (reference sequence). There are 15 residues in the CDR3.

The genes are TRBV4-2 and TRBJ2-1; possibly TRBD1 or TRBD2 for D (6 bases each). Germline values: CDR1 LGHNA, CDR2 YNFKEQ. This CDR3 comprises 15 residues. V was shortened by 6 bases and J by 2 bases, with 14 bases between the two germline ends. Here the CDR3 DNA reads TGTGCCAGCAGGCTCGAGGGGGGCCCCTACAATGAGCAGTTCTTC. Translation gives CASRLEGGPYNEQFF.

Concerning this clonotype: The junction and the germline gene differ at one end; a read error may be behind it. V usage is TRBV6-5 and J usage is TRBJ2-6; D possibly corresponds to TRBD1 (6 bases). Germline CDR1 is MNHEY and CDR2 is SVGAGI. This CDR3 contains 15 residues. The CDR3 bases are TGTGCCAGCAGTAGGAGGACAGCTGGGGCCAACGTCCTGATCTTC. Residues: CASSRRTAGANVLIF.

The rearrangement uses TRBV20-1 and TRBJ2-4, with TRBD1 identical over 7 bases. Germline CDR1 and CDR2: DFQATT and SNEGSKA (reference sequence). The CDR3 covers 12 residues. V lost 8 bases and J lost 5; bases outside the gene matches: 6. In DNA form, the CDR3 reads TGCAGTACTTGGGACAGACAAAACATTCAGTACTTC. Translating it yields CSTWDRQNIQYF.

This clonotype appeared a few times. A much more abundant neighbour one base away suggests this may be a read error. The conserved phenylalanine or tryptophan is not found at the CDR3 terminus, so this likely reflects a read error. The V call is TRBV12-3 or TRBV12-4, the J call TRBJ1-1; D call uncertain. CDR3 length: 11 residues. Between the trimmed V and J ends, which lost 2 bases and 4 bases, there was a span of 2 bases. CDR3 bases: TGTGCCAGCAGTTTAAGCACTGAAGCTTTCCTT. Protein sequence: CASSLSTEAFL.

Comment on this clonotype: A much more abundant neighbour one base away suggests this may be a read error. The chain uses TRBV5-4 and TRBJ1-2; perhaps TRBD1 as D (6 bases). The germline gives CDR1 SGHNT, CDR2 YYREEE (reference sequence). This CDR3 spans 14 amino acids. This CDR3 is CACSFEGRGDGYTF. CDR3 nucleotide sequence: TGTGCCTGCAGCTTCGAGGGCAGGGGAGATGGCTACACCTTC.

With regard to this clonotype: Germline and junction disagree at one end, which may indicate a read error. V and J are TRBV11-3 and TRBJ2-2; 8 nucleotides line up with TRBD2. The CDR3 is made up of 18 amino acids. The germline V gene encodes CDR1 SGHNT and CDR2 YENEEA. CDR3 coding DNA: TGTGTCAGCAGCTCCCGGGGTGCGGGAGGATACAGAGCCGGGGAACTGTTTTTT. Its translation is CVSSSRGAGGYRAGELFF.

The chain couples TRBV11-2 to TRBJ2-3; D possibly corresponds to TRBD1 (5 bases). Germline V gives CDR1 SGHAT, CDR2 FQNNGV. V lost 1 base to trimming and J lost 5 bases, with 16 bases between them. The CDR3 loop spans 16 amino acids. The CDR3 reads CASSLVSGIAIDTQYF. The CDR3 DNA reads TGTGCCAGCAGCTTAGTATCAGGGATAGCTATAGATACGCAGTATTTT.

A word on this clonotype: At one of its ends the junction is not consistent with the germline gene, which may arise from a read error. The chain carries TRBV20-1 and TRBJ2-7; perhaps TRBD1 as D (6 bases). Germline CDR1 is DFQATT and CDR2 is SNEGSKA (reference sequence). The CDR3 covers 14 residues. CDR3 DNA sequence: TGCACTGCTATCGGACAGCTTAGCTCCTACGAGCAGTACTTC. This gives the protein CTAIGQLSSYEQYF.

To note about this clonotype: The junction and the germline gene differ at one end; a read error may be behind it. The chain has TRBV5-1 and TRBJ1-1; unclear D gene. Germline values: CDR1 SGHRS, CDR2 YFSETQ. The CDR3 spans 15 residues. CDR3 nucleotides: TGCGCCAGCAGCTTGGGAGACGGTCGGTACACTGAAGCTTTGTTT. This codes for CASSLGDGRYTEALF.

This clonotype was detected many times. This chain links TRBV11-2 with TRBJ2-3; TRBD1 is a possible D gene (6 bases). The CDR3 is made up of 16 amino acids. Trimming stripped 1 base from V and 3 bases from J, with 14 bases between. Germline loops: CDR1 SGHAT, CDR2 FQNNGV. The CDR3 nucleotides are TGTGCCAGCAGCTTAGTATCAGGGGTAGCTACAGATACGCAGTATTTT. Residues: CASSLVSGVATDTQYF.

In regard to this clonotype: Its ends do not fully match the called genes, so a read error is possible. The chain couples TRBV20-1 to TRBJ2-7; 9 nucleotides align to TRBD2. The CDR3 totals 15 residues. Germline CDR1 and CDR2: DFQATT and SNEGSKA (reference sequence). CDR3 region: CSASGGLAGFYEEYF. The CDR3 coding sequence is TGCAGTGCATCAGGGGGGCTAGCGGGGTTCTACGAGGAGTACTTC.

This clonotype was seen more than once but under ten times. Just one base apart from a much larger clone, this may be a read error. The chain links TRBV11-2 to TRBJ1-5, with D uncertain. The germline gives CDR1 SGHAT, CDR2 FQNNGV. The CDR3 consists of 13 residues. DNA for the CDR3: TGTGCCAACAGCTTACCGGGGAATCAGCCCCAGCATTTT. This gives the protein CANSLPGNQPQHF. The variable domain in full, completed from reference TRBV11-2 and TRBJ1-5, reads EAGVAQSPRYKIIEKRQSVAFWCNPISGHATLYWYQQILGQGPKLLIQFQNNGVVDDSQLPKDRFSAERLKGVDSTLKIQPAKLEDSAVYLCANSLPGNQPQHFGDGTRLSIL.

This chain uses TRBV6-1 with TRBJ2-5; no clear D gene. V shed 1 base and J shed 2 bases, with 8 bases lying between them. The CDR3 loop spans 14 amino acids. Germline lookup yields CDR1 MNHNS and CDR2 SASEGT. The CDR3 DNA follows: TGTGCCAGCAGTGAAGTGTACCCGCAAGAGACCCAGTACTTC. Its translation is CASSEVYPQETQYF.